The 25 T cell receptor beta chains presented below share a single source sample, sequenced in a study of blood T cell repertoires in COVID-19. Here immunoSEQ multiplex PCR was the method, and the copy in TCRdb shows in-frame clones only, minus some. This table holds 100,000 or so clones, 70% to 90% found once. The sample consisted of peripheral blood. These receptors all come from a man aged 45-65 years with active COVID-19.

The genes are TRBV19 and TRBJ2-7; TRBD1 aligns across 12 bases. Germline CDR1 LNHDA, CDR2 SQIVND (reference sequence). V trimming: 1 base; J trimming: 4 bases; junction bases outside the gene matches: 5. The length of the CDR3 is 16 residues. In nucleotides, the CDR3 is TGTGCCAGTAGTATAGGGGGGACAGGGGGCCGGTACGAGCAGTACTTC. It translates to CASSIGGTGGRYEQYF.

This chain connects TRBV18 to TRBJ2-5; 12 positions agree with TRBD1. The CDR3 contains 17 residues. V lost 2 bases, J lost 5 bases, and 9 bases stayed unmatched. CDR1 is KGHSH, CDR2 LQKENI, per germline. CDR3 loop: CASSPAGTGGAGETQYF. The CDR3 DNA reads TGTGCCAGCTCACCAGCCGGGACAGGGGGCGCCGGGGAGACCCAGTACTTC.

This chain connects TRBV4-1 to TRBJ1-2; 7 bases are a match to TRBD1. CDR3 size: 17 residues. After removal of 2 bases from V and 1 base from J, the junction contained 10 bases not matched to a gene. CDR1 and CDR2 from the germline V gene are MGHRA and YSYEKL. This CDR3 is CASSQTTGILRNYGYTF. The CDR3 DNA reads TGCGCCAGCAGCCAAACGACAGGGATCCTTCGTAACTATGGCTACACCTTC.

The chain joins TRBV6-5 to TRBJ1-4; the match to TRBD1 covers 7 bases. V dropped 5 bases and J dropped 7; count of bases not matched to a gene: 7. The CDR3 sequence is 14 residues long. Germline CDR1 is MNHEY and CDR2 is SVGAGI. CDR3 protein: CASSRTGLLEKLFF. The CDR3, as DNA: TGTGCCAGCAGTCGGACAGGACTTCTTGAAAAACTGTTTTTT.

The V call is TRBV12-3 or TRBV12-4, the J call TRBJ1-2; D remains unclear. The V gene lost 0 bases and the J gene lost 4 bases, with 6 bases spanning the gap. CDR3 length equals 13 residues. The CDR3 spells CASSLAASYGYTF. The CDR3 nucleotides are TGTGCCAGCAGTTTAGCGGCTTCCTATGGCTACACCTTC.

The rearrangement joins TRBV3-1 (or the pseudogene TRBV3-2) to TRBJ1-1, with TRBD1 as a possible D gene (5 bases). Germline CDR1 and CDR2: LGHDT and YNNKEL (reference sequence). The CDR3 loop spans 14 amino acids. V was shortened by 4 bases and J by 4 bases, with 13 bases between the two germline ends. The CDR3 DNA is TGTGCCAGCAGCCTTCATCGGGGGGGCACTGAAGCTTTCTTT. This translates into CASSLHRGGTEAFF.

The rearrangement joins TRBV7-2 to TRBJ2-7; D gene ambiguous. Germline CDR1 is SGHTA and CDR2 is FQGNSA. V lost 4 bases and J 0 bases, leaving 7 bases between the germline ends. This CDR3 spans 13 amino acids. CDR3 region: CASSSPSSYEQYF. CDR3 DNA sequence: TGTGCCAGCAGCTCCCCTAGCTCCTACGAGCAGTACTTC.

CDR3 in DNA: TGCGCCAGCAGCCAAGAGACGGAGTACGAGCAGTACTTC. The encoded protein is CASSQETEYEQYF. The gene calls are TRBV4-1 and TRBJ2-7; D ambiguous. The V end lost 0 bases, the J end lost 4 bases, and 7 bases lay between the germline ends. Germline assignment: CDR1 MGHRA and CDR2 YSYEKL. The CDR3 consists of 13 residues.

This clone has just a few counts. V is TRBV7-9 and J is TRBJ1-1; TRBD1 is a possible D gene (5 bases). Looked up from germline, CDR1 is SEHNR and CDR2 is FQNEAQ (reference sequence). V lost 1 base, J lost 6 bases, and 9 bases lay in between. This CDR3 has 13 residues. DNA for the CDR3: TGTGCCAGCAGCTTAGAAGGGGTGGCTGAAGCTTTCTTT. It specifies CASSLEGVAEAFF.

This chain links TRBV18 with TRBJ2-1; 8 positions match TRBD2. CDR3 size: 16 residues. Germline CDR1 and CDR2: KGHSH and LQKENI. The V and J ends lost 2 bases and 4 bases, in that order; junction bases with no gene match: 7. Written as DNA, the CDR3 is TGTGCCAGCTCACCAGTCGGGGGGGCAGTATACAATGAGCAGTTCTTC. It is translated as CASSPVGGAVYNEQFF.

This clone was seen a single time. The genes are TRBV6-5 and TRBJ1-6; D gene uncertain. The V end lost 5 bases, the J end lost 6 bases, and 11 bases lay between the germline ends. The CDR3 extends over 14 amino acids. Germline-derived CDR1 and CDR2 are MNHEY and SVGAGI. The CDR3 protein is CASSREQFNSPLHF. DNA of the CDR3: TGTGCCAGCAGTCGGGAACAGTTTAATTCACCCCTCCACTTT.

A single count supports this clone. The J gene is TRBJ2-5, the V gene TRBV6-6; 9 bases align to TRBD2. The junction had 4 bases not matched to a gene; V was cut back by 5 bases and J by 0 bases. Germline values: CDR1 MNHNY, CDR2 SVGAGI (reference sequence). CDR3 length: 15 residues. CDR3 sequence: CASSPGLAYQETQYF. The CDR3 coding sequence is TGTGCCAGCAGTCCGGGACTAGCTTACCAAGAGACCCAGTACTTC.

This clone was seen just once. This sequence joins TRBV5-1 and TRBJ2-3, with D hard to call. This CDR3 is 13 amino acids long. In germline, CDR1 is SGHRS, CDR2 YFSETQ. Trimming removed 4 bases at V and 11 bases at J, with 17 bases between. CDR3 nucleotide sequence: TGCGCCAGCAGCCCCCCGGGTCCCGCCGAGCAGTATTTT. Protein sequence: CASSPPGPAEQYF.

The chain carries TRBV15 and TRBJ2-5; 11 bases align to TRBD1. CDR1 is LNHNV and CDR2 is YYDKDF in the germline V gene (reference sequence). This CDR3 spans 17 amino acids. V lost 0 bases to trimming and J lost 5 bases; unmatched junction nucleotides: 8. CDR3 sequence reads: CATSRDSGQGAWETQYF. In DNA form, the CDR3 reads TGTGCCACCAGCAGAGATTCCGGACAGGGGGCTTGGGAGACCCAGTACTTC.

The CDR3: CASSQFDRPGETQYF. The CDR3 nucleotides read TGTGCCAGCAGCCAATTCGACAGACCCGGGGAGACCCAGTACTTC. The chain joins TRBV3-1 (or the pseudogene TRBV3-2) to TRBJ2-5; weak D call: TRBD1 (5 bases). V lost 2 bases to trimming and J lost 5 bases, with 15 bases between them. The CDR3 length is 15 residues. The germline V gene has CDR1 LGHDT and CDR2 YNNKEL (reference sequence).

The chain uses TRBV11-2 and TRBJ1-1; TRBD1 matches 7 bases. The length of the CDR3 is 17 residues. Germline V gives CDR1 SGHAT, CDR2 FQNNGV. Trimming at V came to 5 bases and at J to 3 bases, leaving 15 bases not matched to a gene. The CDR3 DNA reads as TGTGCCAGCAGCCCTCGACAGGGTCCTTCCAGTCACACTGAAGCTTTCTTT. Encoded protein: CASSPRQGPSSHTEAFF.

This clone was detected only once. The V gene is TRBV7-6, the J gene TRBJ2-7; 7 bases are a match to TRBD1. The CDR3 has 16 amino acids. V lost 1 base and J lost 3; bases outside the gene matches: 9. Germline V gene sequence: CDR1 SGHVS, CDR2 FNYEAQ. The CDR3 spells CASSLEATGKVYEQYF. CDR3 coding DNA: TGTGCCAGCAGCTTAGAGGCGACAGGGAAGGTCTACGAGCAGTACTTC.

The chain links TRBV12-3 or TRBV12-4 to TRBJ2-3, with 9 bases fitting TRBD1. The V gene end was trimmed by 5 bases and the J gene end by 14 bases; junction bases not matched to a gene: 5. The CDR3 spans 11 residues. The CDR3 loop is CASSGDRARYF. The CDR3 coding sequence is TGTGCCAGCAGTGGGGACAGGGCTAGGTATTTT.

The CDR3 nucleotides are TGTGCCAGCAGTACACGGGGACTAGCGGGGCTTGAGCAGTTCTTC. Its translation: CASSTRGLAGLEQFF. The chain uses TRBV7-2 and TRBJ2-1; TRBD2 aligns across 13 bases. Unmatched junction bases numbered 8, after V lost 6 bases and J lost 9 bases. The CDR3 covers 15 residues. Germline values: CDR1 SGHTA, CDR2 FQGNSA.

The genes are TRBV7-9 and TRBJ2-1; possibly TRBD2 for D (5 bases). Germline V CDR1 and CDR2: SEHNR, FQNEAQ (reference sequence). Trimming shortened V by 3 bases and J by 0 bases, and 6 bases separated the two germline ends. The CDR3 totals 14 residues. DNA for the CDR3: TGTGCCAGCAGCTTTGGGAGCTCCTACAATGAGCAGTTCTTC. This sequence encodes CASSFGSSYNEQFF. The full variable domain, in which reference TRBV7-9 and TRBJ2-1 provide the parts outside the CDR3, is DTGVSQNPRHKITKRGQNVTFRCDPISEHNRLYWYRQTLGQGPEFLTYFQNEAQLEKSRLLSDRFSAERPKGSFSTLEIQRTEQGDSAMYLCASSFGSSYNEQFFGPGTRLTVL.

The CDR3 reads CANSPGGRSETQYF. CDR3 DNA sequence: TGTGCCAACTCCCCGGGGGGTAGATCAGAGACCCAGTACTTC. This sequence joins TRBV6-6 and TRBJ2-5, with 7 bases matching TRBD2. Germline lookup yields CDR1 MNHNY and CDR2 SVGAGI (reference sequence). The CDR3 contains 14 residues. The junction had 12 bases not matched to a gene; V was cut back by 10 bases and J by 4 bases.

Points on this clone: One end of the junction varies from germline; a read error may be responsible. V usage is TRBV23-1 and J usage is TRBJ2-7; D is unclear. TRBV23-1 is an ORF for which the function is uncertain. This CDR3 is 8 amino acids long. CDR3 in amino acids: CPSREQYF. The CDR3 DNA sequence: TGCCCCAGCCGGGAGCAGTACTTC.

V gene TRBV5-5 combines with J gene TRBJ2-7; D uncertain. Trimming removed 3 bases from V and 0 bases from J, with 13 bases in between. This CDR3 has 15 amino acids. Per germline, CDR1 SGHKS and CDR2 YYEKEE (reference sequence). The CDR3 reads CASSSGPINSYEQYF. CDR3 DNA: TGTGCCAGCAGCTCCGGTCCGATAAACTCCTACGAGCAGTACTTC.

V and J are TRBV9 and TRBJ1-1; TRBD1 is a possible D gene (5 bases). The CDR3 has 13 amino acids. Germline CDR1 SGDLS, CDR2 YYNGEE. V lost 3 bases and J lost 4, with 10 bases in between. CDR3 nucleotides: TGTGCCAGCAGCGGGGGGGTAACCACTGAAGCTTTCTTT. Its translation: CASSGGVTTEAFF.

This clone was recorded once. The chain has TRBV7-9 and TRBJ2-7; perhaps TRBD1 as D (5 bases). The CDR3 extends over 15 amino acids. Trimming left V 0 bases short and J 3 bases short, with 12 bases between. CDR1 and CDR2 from the germline V gene are SEHNR and FQNEAQ (reference sequence). The DNA of the CDR3 is TGTGCCAGCAGCTTAGCAGGGCCAGGGAACTACGAGCAGTACTTC. Translated, it gives CASSLAGPGNYEQYF.